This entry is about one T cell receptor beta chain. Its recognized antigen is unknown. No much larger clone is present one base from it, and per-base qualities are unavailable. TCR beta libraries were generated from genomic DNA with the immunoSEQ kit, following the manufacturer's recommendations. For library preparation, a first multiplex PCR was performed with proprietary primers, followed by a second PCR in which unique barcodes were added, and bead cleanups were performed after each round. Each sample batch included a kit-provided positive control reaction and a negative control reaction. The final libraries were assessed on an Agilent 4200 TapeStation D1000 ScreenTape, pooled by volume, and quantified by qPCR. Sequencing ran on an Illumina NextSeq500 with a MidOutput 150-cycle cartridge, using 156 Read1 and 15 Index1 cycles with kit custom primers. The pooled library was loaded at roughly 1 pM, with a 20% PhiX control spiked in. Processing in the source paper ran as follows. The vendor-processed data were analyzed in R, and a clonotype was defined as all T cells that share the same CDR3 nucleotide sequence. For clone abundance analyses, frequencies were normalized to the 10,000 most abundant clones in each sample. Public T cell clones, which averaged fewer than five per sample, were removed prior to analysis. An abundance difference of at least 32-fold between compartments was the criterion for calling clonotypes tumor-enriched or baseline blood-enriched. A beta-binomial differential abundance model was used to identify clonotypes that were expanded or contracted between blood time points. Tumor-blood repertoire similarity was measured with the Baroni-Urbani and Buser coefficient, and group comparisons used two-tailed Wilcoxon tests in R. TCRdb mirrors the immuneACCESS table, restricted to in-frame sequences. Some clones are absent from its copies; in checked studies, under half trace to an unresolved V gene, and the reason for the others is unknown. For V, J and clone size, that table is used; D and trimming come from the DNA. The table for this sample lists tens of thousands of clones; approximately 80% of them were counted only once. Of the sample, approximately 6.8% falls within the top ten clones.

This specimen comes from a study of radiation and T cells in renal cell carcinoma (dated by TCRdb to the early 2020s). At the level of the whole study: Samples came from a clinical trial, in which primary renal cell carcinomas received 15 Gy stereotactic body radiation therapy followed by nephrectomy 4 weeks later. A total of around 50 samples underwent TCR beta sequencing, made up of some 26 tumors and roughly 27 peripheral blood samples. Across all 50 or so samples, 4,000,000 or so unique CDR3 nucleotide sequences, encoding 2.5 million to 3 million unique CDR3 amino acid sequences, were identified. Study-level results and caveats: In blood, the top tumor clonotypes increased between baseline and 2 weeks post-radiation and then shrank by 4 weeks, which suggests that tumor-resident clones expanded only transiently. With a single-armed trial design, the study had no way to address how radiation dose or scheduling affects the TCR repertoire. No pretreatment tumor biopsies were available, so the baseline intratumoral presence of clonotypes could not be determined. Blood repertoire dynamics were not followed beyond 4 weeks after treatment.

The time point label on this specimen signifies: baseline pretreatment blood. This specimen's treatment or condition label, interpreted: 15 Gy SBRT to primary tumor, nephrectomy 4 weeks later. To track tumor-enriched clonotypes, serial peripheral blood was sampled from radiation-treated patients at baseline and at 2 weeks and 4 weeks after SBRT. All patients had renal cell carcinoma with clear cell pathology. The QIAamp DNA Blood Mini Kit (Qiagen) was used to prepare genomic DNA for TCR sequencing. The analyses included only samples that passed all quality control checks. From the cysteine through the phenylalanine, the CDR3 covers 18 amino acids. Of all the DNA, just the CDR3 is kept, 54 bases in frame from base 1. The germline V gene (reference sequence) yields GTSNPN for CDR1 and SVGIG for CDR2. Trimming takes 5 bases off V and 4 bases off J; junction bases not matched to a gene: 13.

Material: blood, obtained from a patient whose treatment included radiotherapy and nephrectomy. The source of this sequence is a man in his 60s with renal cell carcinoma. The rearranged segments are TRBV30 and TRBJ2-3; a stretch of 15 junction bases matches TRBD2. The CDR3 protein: CAWRKGLAGGFVADTQYF. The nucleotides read TGTGCCTGGCGGAAGGGACTAGCGGGAGGTTTTGTAGCAGATACGCAGTATTTT. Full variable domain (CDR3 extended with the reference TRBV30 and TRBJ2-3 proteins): SQTIHQWPATLVQPVGSPLSLECTVEGTSNPNLYWYRQAAGRGLQLLFYSVGIGQISSEVPQNLSASRPQDRQFILSSKKLLLSDSGFYLCAWRKGLAGGFVADTQYFGPGTRLTVL.